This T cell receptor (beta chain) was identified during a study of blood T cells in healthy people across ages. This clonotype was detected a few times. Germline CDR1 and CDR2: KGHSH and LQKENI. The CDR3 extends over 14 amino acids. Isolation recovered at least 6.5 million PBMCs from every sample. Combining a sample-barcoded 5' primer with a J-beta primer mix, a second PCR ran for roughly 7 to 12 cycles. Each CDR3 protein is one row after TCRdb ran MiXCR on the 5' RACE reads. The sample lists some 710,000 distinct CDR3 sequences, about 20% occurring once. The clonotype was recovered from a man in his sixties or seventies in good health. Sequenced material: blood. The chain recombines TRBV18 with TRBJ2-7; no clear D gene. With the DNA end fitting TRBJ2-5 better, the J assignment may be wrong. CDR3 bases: TGTGCCAGCTCACCACCCAACCTGCGGGAGACCCAGTACTTC. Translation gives CASSPPNLRETQYF.